These 18 T cell receptor beta chains share one sample of origin, sequenced in a study of T cells in Graves' hyperthyroidism and ophthalmopathy. TCR beta CDR3 regions were amplified from RNA. First-round RT-PCR with HTBI primers amplified the TCR CDR3 region. Each CDR3 protein gets one entry after TCRdb re-called the multiplex PCR reads with MiXCR. Here the sample spans around 540,000 distinct CDR3 sequences, around 16% being singletons. Input material: blood. These receptor sequences come from a woman in her twenties or thirties with Graves' ophthalmopathy.

This clonotype was seen repeatedly, ten times or more. V gene TRBV3-1 combines with J gene TRBJ2-3, with D perhaps matching TRBD2 (5 bases). V was shortened by 4 bases and J by 7 bases, with 9 bases between the two germline ends. Germline lookup yields CDR1 LGHDT and CDR2 YNNKEL (reference sequence). The CDR3 covers 12 residues. CDR3 DNA sequence: TGTGCCAGCAGCCCGGAGCGGCATACGCAGTATTTT. It encodes CASSPERHTQYF.

The table lists this clonotype with many counts. The chain combines TRBV7-9 with TRBJ1-5; D is perhaps TRBD1 (6 bases). The CDR3 contains 14 residues. V was cut by 11 bases and J by 1 base, with 15 bases left in between. Germline values: CDR1 SEHNR, CDR2 FQNEAQ (reference sequence). The CDR3 DNA sequence: TGTGCCTCCAGCCCAGGGGTGAGCAATCAGCCCCAGCATTTT. Encoded protein: CASSPGVSNQPQHF.

CDR3 coding DNA: TGTGCCAGCAGTTTTTTTTTGGGGGGCGGGGGAGTCGTACATGAGCAGTTCTTC. It encodes CASSFFLGGGGVVHEQFF. The genes are TRBV28 and TRBJ2-1, with a tentative D call TRBD2 (7 bases). Trimming removed 3 bases at V and 8 bases at J, with 26 bases between. In germline, CDR1 is MDHEN, CDR2 SYDVKM. The CDR3 sequence is 18 residues long.

This clonotype showed up many times. The chain joins TRBV18 to TRBJ1-1, with D possibly matching TRBD1 (5 bases). Germline loops: CDR1 KGHSH, CDR2 LQKENI. V was trimmed by 8 bases and J by 1 base, leaving 11 bases between them. The CDR3 has 13 amino acids. The CDR3 region has the DNA TGTGCCAGCCTCCCCAGGGAGAACACTGAAGCTTTCTTT. It specifies CASLPRENTEAFF.

The rearrangement uses TRBV20-1 and TRBJ1-5; maybe TRBD1 (5 bases). Trimming shortened V by 3 bases and J by 1 base, and 19 bases separated the two germline ends. The CDR3 is 17 amino acids. Per germline, CDR1 DFQATT and CDR2 SNEGSKA (reference sequence). CDR3 in amino acids: CSASGGAQGLSNQPQHF. In DNA form, the CDR3 reads TGCAGTGCTAGTGGAGGGGCGCAAGGGTTAAGCAATCAGCCCCAGCATTTT.

This clonotype was counted at least ten times. The chain combines TRBV6-1 with TRBJ2-7; 7 positions agree with TRBD2. The CDR3 spans 14 residues. After removal of 6 bases from V and 3 bases from J, the junction contained 8 bases not matched to a gene. Germline loops: CDR1 MNHNS, CDR2 SASEGT. This CDR3 is CASSWLAADYEQYF. The CDR3, as DNA: TGTGCCAGCAGCTGGCTAGCGGCGGACTACGAGCAGTACTTC.

This clonotype occurred many times. The J gene is TRBJ2-6, the V gene TRBV30, with D perhaps TRBD1 (5 bases). Germline CDR1 and CDR2: GTSNPN and SVGIG (reference sequence). CDR3 length: 13 amino acids. V shed 7 bases and J shed 3 bases, with 10 bases lying between them. This CDR3 is CALGVFGANVLTF. The CDR3 DNA reads as TGTGCCTTAGGGGTTTTTGGGGCCAACGTCCTGACTTTC. The full variable domain, completed using reference TRBV30 and TRBJ2-6, is SQTIHQWPATLVQPVGSPLSLECTVEGTSNPNLYWYRQAAGRGLQLLFYSVGIGQISSEVPQNLSASRPQDRQFILSSKKLLLSDSGFYLCALGVFGANVLTFGAGSRLTVL.

A note on this clonotype: Being one base from a much bigger clone, this may be a read error. The gene calls are TRBV6-5 and TRBJ2-1, with no clear D. CDR1 is MNHEY, CDR2 SVGAGI, per germline. This CDR3 is 14 amino acids long. This CDR3 is CASSYSVAYDEQFF. CDR3 sequence (DNA): TGTGCCAGCAGTTACTCTGTAGCCTACGATGAGCAGTTCTTC.

This clonotype was counted ten times or more. This sequence joins TRBV20-1 and TRBJ2-1; TRBD2 agrees at 13 bases. The germline V gene encodes CDR1 DFQATT and CDR2 SNEGSKA (reference sequence). J was trimmed by 12 bases and V by 6 bases; bases with no gene match: 14. The CDR3 extends over 15 amino acids. The CDR3 here is CSAHGLAGVKVGQFF. The CDR3 DNA sequence: TGCAGTGCGCACGGACTAGCGGGAGTTAAGGTCGGGCAGTTCTTC.

This clonotype was recorded many times. The V call is TRBV7-2, the J call TRBJ2-7; a possible D gene is TRBD2 (6 bases). Germline V gene sequence: CDR1 SGHTA, CDR2 FQGNSA. Trimming stripped 5 bases from V and 3 bases from J, with 8 bases between. This CDR3 has 12 amino acids. DNA of the CDR3: TGTGCCAGCAGCGGTAGCGGCTACGAGCAGTACTTC. It yields the protein CASSGSGYEQYF.

The sample holds a few counts of this clonotype. Just one base apart from a much larger clone, this may be a read error. The V and J genes are TRBV7-2 and TRBJ2-7; 9 bases are shared with TRBD2. The CDR3 consists of 13 residues. Germline CDR1 is SGHTA and CDR2 is FQGNSA. CDR3 nucleotides: TGTGCCGGCAGCCTAGCGGGAAAGGACGAGCAGTACTTC. This encodes CAGSLAGKDEQYF.

This clonotype has just a few counts. The chain carries TRBV7-8 and TRBJ2-7, with 9 bases identical to TRBD2. The CDR3 sequence is 15 residues long. Unmatched junction bases numbered 11, after V lost 5 bases and J lost 6 bases. Looked up from germline, CDR1 is SGHVS and CDR2 is FQNEAQ. The CDR3 DNA reads TGTGCCAGCAGCCCCCAGAGCGGGAGGAAGTTCGAGCAGTACTTC. Protein sequence: CASSPQSGRKFEQYF.

V usage is TRBV7-2 and J usage is TRBJ2-5, with D possibly TRBD2 on 6 matching bases. The ends were cut back, 2 bases at V and 7 bases at J, with 17 bases in the middle. CDR3 length: 15 residues. Germline assignment: CDR1 SGHTA and CDR2 FQGNSA. CDR3 in DNA: TGTGCCAGCAGCTTAAACTTGGAGGGGCCCGGGACCCAGTACTTC. Translated: CASSLNLEGPGTQYF.

This clonotype was recorded many times. The chain carries TRBV28 and TRBJ1-5, with no clear D. Germline assignment: CDR1 MDHEN and CDR2 SYDVKM. This CDR3 has 15 amino acids. With 7 bases removed from V and 6 bases from J, the gap between germline ends came to 19 bases. This CDR3 reads CASTEETELGQPQHF. The CDR3 bases are TGTGCCAGCACCGAAGAAACCGAGTTGGGTCAGCCCCAGCATTTT. Using reference TRBV28 and TRBJ1-5 for the parts outside the CDR3, the full variable domain is DVKVTQSSRYLVKRTGEKVFLECVQDMDHENMFWYRQDPGLGLRLIYFSYDVKMKEKGDIPEGYSVSREKKERFSLILESASTNQTSMYLCASTEETELGQPQHFGDGTRLSIL.

This sequence joins TRBV7-2 and TRBJ1-1; no firm D call. This CDR3 contains 14 residues. Trimming removed 3 bases at V and 1 base at J, with 9 bases between. Germline V gives CDR1 SGHTA, CDR2 FQGNSA. The CDR3 DNA sequence: TGTGCCAGCAGCTTTCTCCAAGCGAACACTGAAGCTTTCTTT. Protein product: CASSFLQANTEAFF.

This clonotype was seen a few times. V usage is TRBV24-1 and J usage is TRBJ2-4; D unclear. Germline V gene sequence: CDR1 KGHDR, CDR2 SFDVKD. This CDR3 is 16 amino acids long. Trimming took 5 bases from V and 0 from J, leaving 13 bases between them. CDR3 sequence (DNA): TGTGCCACCAGTGGGGCGAGCTTTCTAGCCAAAAACATTCAGTACTTC. Amino acids: CATSGASFLAKNIQYF.

V and J are TRBV19 and TRBJ2-2, with 13 bases matching TRBD2. The CDR3 has 16 residues. J lost 7 bases, V lost 7 bases, and 9 bases had no gene match. Germline CDR1 and CDR2: LNHDA and SQIVND (reference sequence). CDR3 DNA sequence: TGTGCCAGTAAACTAGCGGGAGGGTCATTTTACGGGGAGCTGTTTTTT. It yields the protein CASKLAGGSFYGELFF.

The chain is built from TRBV5-1 and TRBJ2-5; D not resolved. Trimming took 7 bases from V and 0 from J, leaving 7 bases between them. This CDR3 has 12 residues. Per germline, CDR1 SGHRS and CDR2 YFSETQ. CDR3 DNA sequence: TGCGCCAGCTCACAGCACCAAGAGACCCAGTACTTC. It encodes CASSQHQETQYF. Looking up the rest from reference TRBV5-1 and TRBJ2-5 gives the full variable domain: KAGVTQTPRYLIKTRGQQVTLSCSPISGHRSVSWYQQTPGQGLQFLFEYFSETQRNKGNFPGRFSGRQFSNSRSEMNVSTLELGDSALYLCASSQHQETQYFGPGTRLLVL.